These 26 T cell receptor beta chains share one sample of origin, sequenced in a study of patients and donors after allogeneic stem cell transplantation. TCRdb redid the calling of the RT-PCR reads with MiXCR, one entry per CDR3 protein. The sample has roughly 960,000 distinct CDR3 sequences; about 20% are singletons. The specimen sequenced was blood, either unsorted or a sorted T cell fraction (not recorded which). These receptors all come from a human donor who was either an allogeneic HSCT recipient or a stem cell or donor lymphocyte infusion donor (not recorded which). It is not recorded whose cells these are; they may come from a transplant donor.

This clonotype has just a few counts. The rearrangement links TRBV6-5 to TRBJ1-2; D perhaps matches TRBD1 (5 bases). CDR1 and CDR2 from the germline V gene are MNHEY and SVGAGI. CDR3 length: 16 residues. The germline V and J ends were trimmed by 0 bases and 4 bases, with 15 bases remaining between them. CDR3 sequence: CASSYSRSGDSYGYTF. The CDR3 coding sequence is TGTGCCAGCAGTTACTCAAGATCGGGGGACTCCTATGGCTACACCTTC.

V is TRBV7-8 and J is TRBJ1-5; TRBD1 might be the D (5 bases). The V gene's germline CDR1 is SGHVS and CDR2 FQNEAQ. The CDR3 loop spans 18 amino acids. Trimming left V 0 bases short and J 5 bases short, with 20 bases between. CDR3 protein: CASSLAWQTPGKYQPQHF. Here the CDR3 DNA reads TGTGCCAGCAGCTTAGCGTGGCAGACCCCAGGGAAGTATCAGCCCCAGCATTTT.

This clonotype occurred a few times. The chain carries TRBV10-3 and TRBJ2-1; the match to TRBD2 covers 12 bases. V dropped 3 bases and J dropped 0; count of bases not matched to a gene: 3. Germline V gives CDR1 ENHRY, CDR2 SYGVKD. The CDR3 has 17 amino acids. Written as DNA, the CDR3 is TGTGCCATCAGTGAAGGACTAGCGGGGAGCTCCTACAATGAGCAGTTCTTC. The encoded protein is CAISEGLAGSSYNEQFF.

This clonotype was detected only a few times. This rearrangement joins TRBV4-1 to TRBJ2-7; D unclear. This CDR3 is 13 amino acids long. Germline lookup yields CDR1 MGHRA and CDR2 YSYEKL. Trimming cost V 3 bases and J 6 bases, with 12 bases left between them. The CDR3 reads CASSHTSYSEQYF. The CDR3 nucleotides read TGCGCCAGCAGCCACACAAGTTACTCCGAGCAGTACTTC.

This clonotype was counted many times. This chain links TRBV2 with TRBJ2-5, with D perhaps TRBD1 (5 bases). The V end was cut by 4 bases, the J end by 4 bases, with 10 bases between. Per the germline V gene, CDR1 is SNHLY and CDR2 is FYNNEI. The CDR3 extends over 13 amino acids. CDR3 loop: CASSVRGTETQYF. In nucleotides, the CDR3 is TGTGCCAGCAGTGTAAGGGGAACAGAGACCCAGTACTTC.

This clonotype was seen a handful of times. The chain uses TRBV20-1 and TRBJ2-7; D is perhaps TRBD2 (5 bases). The CDR3 covers 15 residues. Looked up from germline, CDR1 is DFQATT and CDR2 is SNEGSKA (reference sequence). V gave up 1 base and J gave up 4 bases, with 17 bases separating them. In DNA form, the CDR3 reads TGCAGTGCTAGAGGCCTTTTAGAGGGTTCATACGAGCAGTACTTC. It translates to CSARGLLEGSYEQYF.

The chain has TRBV5-5 and TRBJ2-1; 8 bases fit TRBD2. In germline, CDR1 is SGHKS, CDR2 YYEKEE (reference sequence). The CDR3 sequence is 15 residues long. V lost 6 bases to trimming and J lost 0 bases; unmatched junction nucleotides: 5. CDR3 sequence: CASIAGGASYNEQFF. CDR3 nucleotides: TGTGCCAGCATCGCCGGGGGGGCCTCCTACAATGAGCAGTTCTTC.

The CDR3 nucleotides are TGTGCCAGCAGCTCCGGGACTAGCGGGGGGGCGATCGATACGCAGTATTTT. Amino acids: CASSSGTSGGAIDTQYF. The chain carries TRBV5-8 and TRBJ2-3; 16 bases map to TRBD2. The CDR3 loop spans 17 amino acids. The V segment lost 3 bases and the J segment 6 bases; nucleotides outside the gene matches: 7. CDR1 SGHTS and CDR2 YDEGEE come from the germline V gene.

The V gene is TRBV18, the J gene TRBJ1-4, with D maybe TRBD1 (5 bases). Germline CDR1 and CDR2: KGHSH and LQKENI. V lost 4 bases and J lost 4, with 13 bases in between. The length of the CDR3 is 15 residues. CDR3 DNA: TGTGCCAGCTCACGACGAAGACAGAGTAATGAAAAACTGTTTTTT. Translated: CASSRRRQSNEKLFF.

Of note for this clonotype: The junction shows a germline mismatch at one end, possibly a read error. The chain recombines TRBV7-7 with TRBJ2-1, with a weak D call TRBD2 (5 bases). Germline V gene data show CDR1 as SSHAT and CDR2 as FNYEAQ (reference sequence). The CDR3 spans 14 residues. CDR3: CASSLEGPRHEQFF. DNA of the CDR3: TGTGCTAGCAGCTTAGAGGGCCCCCGGCATGAGCAGTTCTTC.

The sample holds a few counts of this clonotype. The rearrangement joins TRBV4-2 to TRBJ2-3; maybe TRBD2 (6 bases). V dropped 4 bases and J dropped 0 bases, with 14 bases sitting between them. The length of the CDR3 is 16 residues. The germline V gene encodes CDR1 LGHNA and CDR2 YNFKEQ. DNA of the CDR3: TGTGCCAGCAGCCCCGGCGGGGCGGGAAGCACAGATACGCAGTATTTT. Protein: CASSPGGAGSTDTQYF.

The CDR3 loop is CASTLAGGLFNEQFF. The CDR3 nucleotides are TGTGCCAGCACCCTAGCGGGAGGGCTATTCAATGAGCAGTTCTTC. The chain carries TRBV12-3 or TRBV12-4 and TRBJ2-1, with 12 bases fitting TRBD2. V shed 7 bases and J 6 bases; nucleotides not matched to a gene: 7. CDR3 length: 15 amino acids.

This clonotype was observed a handful of times. The chain links TRBV7-2 to TRBJ2-3, with D hard to call. The germline gives CDR1 SGHTA, CDR2 FQGNSA. V gave up 5 bases and J gave up 2 bases, with 8 bases separating them. This CDR3 contains 13 residues. The CDR3 loop is CASSHQDTDTQYF. The CDR3 DNA follows: TGTGCCAGCAGCCATCAGGACACAGATACGCAGTATTTT. Full variable domain (rest looked up from reference TRBV7-2 and TRBJ2-3): GAGVSQSPSNKVTEKGKDVELRCDPISGHTALYWYRQSLGQGLEFLIYFQGNSAPDKSGLPSDRFSAERTGGSVSTLTIQRTQQEDSAVYLCASSHQDTDTQYFGPGTRLTVL.

The chain couples TRBV9 to TRBJ2-1; no reliable D call. V shed 1 base and J shed 0 bases, with 11 bases lying between them. Germline CDR1 and CDR2: SGDLS and YYNGEE. The CDR3 loop spans 16 amino acids. CDR3 DNA sequence: TGTGCCAGCAGCGTATTATGGGGAACCTCCTACAATGAGCAGTTCTTC. Protein: CASSVLWGTSYNEQFF.

This clonotype was detected only a few times. The chain recombines TRBV20-1 with TRBJ1-4; a weak D match, TRBD1 (5 bases). The CDR3 extends over 13 amino acids. CDR1 and CDR2 (germline): DFQATT, SNEGSKA (reference sequence). Trimming stripped 0 bases from V and 11 bases from J, with 13 bases between. CDR3 nucleotide sequence: TGCAGTGCTAGAGAGGCCGGGGCCAGGAAACTGTTTTTT. Its protein product is CSAREAGARKLFF.

The V gene is TRBV28, the J gene TRBJ2-7, with 8 nucleotides matching TRBD1. The CDR3 runs to 15 residues. Germline assignment: CDR1 MDHEN and CDR2 SYDVKM. Unmatched junction bases numbered 12, after V lost 5 bases and J lost 6 bases. CDR3 DNA: TGTGCCAGCAGTCCTGACAGGGGTGGACGGGGCGAGCAGTACTTC. Its translation: CASSPDRGGRGEQYF.

This sequence joins TRBV5-1 and TRBJ2-1, with 13 bases lining up with TRBD2. CDR3 length equals 15 residues. Germline lookup yields CDR1 SGHRS and CDR2 YFSETQ. The V gene end was trimmed by 3 bases and the J gene end by 9 bases; junction bases not matched to a gene: 6. CDR3 sequence reads: CASSWGLAGTGEQFF. CDR3 nucleotides: TGCGCCAGCAGCTGGGGACTAGCGGGAACAGGTGAGCAGTTCTTC.

The V gene is TRBV20-1, the J gene TRBJ2-5; D is possibly TRBD1 (5 bases). Per the germline V gene, CDR1 is DFQATT and CDR2 is SNEGSKA (reference sequence). Trimming stripped 0 bases from V and 1 base from J, with 12 bases between. The CDR3 is made up of 15 amino acids. CDR3 nucleotide sequence: TGCAGTGCTAGAGACCCATGGACATCCCAAGAGACCCAGTACTTC. It translates to CSARDPWTSQETQYF.

This clonotype has more than one count but fewer than ten. CDR3: CASSLERGNLYDEQFF. DNA for the CDR3: TGTGCCAGCAGCTTAGAAAGGGGAAACCTTTATGATGAGCAGTTCTTC. This chain joins TRBV7-9 and TRBJ2-1; possibly TRBD1 for D (5 bases). The germline V gene encodes CDR1 SEHNR and CDR2 FQNEAQ (reference sequence). This CDR3 is built from 16 residues. The V end was cut by 1 base, the J end by 8 bases, with 18 bases between.

This clonotype has more than one count but fewer than ten. This rearrangement joins TRBV20-1 to TRBJ1-5, with D perhaps matching TRBD1 (6 bases). Trimming took 3 bases from V and 1 from J, leaving 16 bases between them. This CDR3 has 16 amino acids. CDR1 DFQATT and CDR2 SNEGSKA come from the germline V gene (reference sequence). CDR3 coding DNA: TGCAGTGCTAGGGCTGGTCCCAGGGGAAGCAATCAGCCCCAGCATTTT. Translation gives CSARAGPRGSNQPQHF.

The chain links TRBV28 to TRBJ2-1; TRBD2 aligns across 9 bases. Germline V gene data show CDR1 as MDHEN and CDR2 as SYDVKM. The CDR3 length is 18 residues. V shed 1 base and J 5 bases; nucleotides not matched to a gene: 12. DNA of the CDR3: TGTGCCAGCAGTTTATTTCGGTTAGCGGGAGCCCCCAACAATGAGCAGTTCTTC. Its translation: CASSLFRLAGAPNNEQFF. The variable domain in full, completed from reference TRBV28 and TRBJ2-1, reads DVKVTQSSRYLVKRTGEKVFLECVQDMDHENMFWYRQDPGLGLRLIYFSYDVKMKEKGDIPEGYSVSREKKERFSLILESASTNQTSMYLCASSLFRLAGAPNNEQFFGPGTRLTVL.

Only a few counts were recorded for this clonotype. The J gene is TRBJ1-6, the V gene TRBV30; no clear D. CDR3 length: 12 amino acids. Trimming pared 0 bases from V and 14 bases from J, leaving 11 bases between. Germline V CDR1 and CDR2: GTSNPN, SVGIG (reference sequence). CDR3 nucleotides: TGTGCCTGGAGTGTTGGTTCCCCAACCCTCCACTTT. It codes for CAWSVGSPTLHF.

The table lists this clonotype with many counts. The chain couples TRBV5-1 to TRBJ2-3; D assignment may be TRBD1 or TRBD2 (5 bases each). Per the germline V gene, CDR1 is SGHRS and CDR2 is YFSETQ. This CDR3 contains 16 residues. The V gene lost 2 bases and the J gene lost 1 base, with 14 bases spanning the gap. The CDR3 DNA reads as TGCGCCAGCAGCTTACTAGGGGCAATCGGCACAGATACGCAGTATTTT. It is translated as CASSLLGAIGTDTQYF.

The chain combines TRBV6-5 with TRBJ1-1; 8 bases fit TRBD1. This CDR3 contains 12 residues. CDR1 and CDR2 (germline): MNHEY, SVGAGI. After removal of 6 bases from V and 10 bases from J, the junction contained 7 bases not matched to a gene. This CDR3 reads CASRYGQGVAFF. CDR3 nucleotide sequence: TGTGCCAGCAGGTACGGACAGGGTGTAGCTTTCTTT.

The chain employs TRBV6-1 and TRBJ1-4; D ambiguous. Germline CDR1 MNHNS, CDR2 SASEGT. The CDR3 contains 13 residues. Trimming took 7 bases from V and 8 from J, leaving 14 bases between them. Written as DNA, the CDR3 is TGTGCCAGCACTCGATACGGATGGGAAAAACTGTTTTTT. Amino acids: CASTRYGWEKLFF.

The CDR3 spells CASSPPPAGVGELFF. CDR3 in DNA: TGTGCCAGCAGCCCTCCTCCTGCGGGAGTTGGGGAGCTGTTTTTT. The rearrangement uses TRBV11-3 and TRBJ2-2, with 7 bases fitting TRBD2. There are 15 residues in the CDR3. Germline values: CDR1 SGHNT, CDR2 YENEEA. J gave up 8 bases and V 5 bases, and 11 bases lay outside the gene matches.